Included here is one T cell receptor beta chain sequence, with context. The data were taken from a study of T cell changes during pregnancy in multiple sclerosis. Method: immunoSEQ multiplex PCR; TCRdb's copy keeps in-frame clones and lacks some. The sample shows under 65,000 clones, 85% to 95% of them seen only once. The V segment lost 4 bases and the J segment 5 bases; nucleotides outside the gene matches: 9. Germline V gives CDR1 SEHNR, CDR2 FQNEAQ (reference sequence). The CDR3 sequence is 17 residues long. This clonotype originated in a female donor with multiple sclerosis, enrolled in a pregnancy study. The genes are TRBV7-9 and TRBJ2-1, with 12 bases lining up with TRBD2. Specimen: CD8+ T cells from peripheral blood mononuclear cells, collected in the third trimester of pregnancy. CDR3 sequence (DNA): TGTGCCAGCAGCTCCTTGACTAGCGGGAGTTCCCACAATGAGCAGTTCTTC. This codes for CASSSLTSGSSHNEQFF.